The rows below give T cell receptor beta chains drawn from one sample of a study of regulatory T cells in long-lasting Graves disease. Each CDR3 protein gets one entry after TCRdb re-called the multiplex PCR reads with MiXCR. The data hold 400,000 or so distinct CDR3 sequences, with around 22% observed a single time. The input for sequencing was peripheral blood mononuclear cells (PBMCs), taken when the disease was refractory, from a patient treated with antithyroid drugs. The source of these receptors is a female donor with Graves disease. Each CDR3 is given with its conserved first and last residue. The order of the fields is J gene, clone size, V gene, D gene, CDR3 protein, CDR3 DNA. A D gene is named only where the DNA matches it firmly. Expanded clones are given a class, and other clones once, few, many or no size at all.

j_call: TRBJ1-5; clone_size: many; v_call: TRBV15; d_call: .; cdr3_aa: CATSRDLLQPQHF; cdr3_nt: TGTGCCACCAGCAGAGATTTATTGCAGCCCCAGCATTTT
j_call: TRBJ1-5; clone_size: few; v_call: TRBV19; d_call: .; cdr3_aa: CASSNLGVGRTIQPQHF; cdr3_nt: TGTGCCAGTAGTAACCTAGGAGTCGGCAGGACGATTCAGCCCCAGCATTTT
j_call: TRBJ2-7; clone_size: few; v_call: TRBV11-2; d_call: .; cdr3_aa: CASSWGSQGEQYF; cdr3_nt: TGTGCCAGCAGCTGGGGCTCTCAGGGCGAGCAGTACTTC
j_call: TRBJ2-5; clone_size: .; v_call: TRBV6-9; d_call: .; cdr3_aa: CASSYFGDRETQYF; cdr3_nt: TGTGCCAGCAGTTACTTCGGGGACCGGGAGACCCAGTACTTC
j_call: TRBJ1-1; clone_size: few; v_call: TRBV20-1; d_call: .; cdr3_aa: CSARDWATGVNTEAFF; cdr3_nt: TGCAGTGCTAGAGACTGGGCGACAGGAGTAAACACTGAAGCTTTCTTT
j_call: TRBJ1-2; clone_size: few; v_call: TRBV7-2; d_call: .; cdr3_aa: CASSLAGSLDDYTF; cdr3_nt: TGTGCCAGCAGCTTAGCAGGGTCTTTGGATGACTACACCTTC
j_call: TRBJ1-2; clone_size: .; v_call: TRBV12-3/TRBV12-4; d_call: .; cdr3_aa: CASSSEGRVGTGYTF; cdr3_nt: TGTGCCAGCAGTTCAGAGGGCAGGGTAGGAACCGGCTACACCTTC
j_call: TRBJ2-7; clone_size: few; v_call: TRBV14; d_call: TRBD1; cdr3_aa: CASQDRGSYEQYF; cdr3_nt: TGTGCCAGCCAAGACAGGGGTTCCTACGAGCAGTACTTC
j_call: TRBJ1-2; clone_size: few; v_call: TRBV24-1; d_call: TRBD1; cdr3_aa: CATSDRQGFYGYTF; cdr3_nt: TGTGCCACCAGTGACCGACAGGGCTTCTACGGCTACACCTTC
j_call: TRBJ2-2; clone_size: .; v_call: TRBV10-3; d_call: .; cdr3_aa: CAISEKGVKAGELFF; cdr3_nt: TGTGCCATCAGTGAAAAGGGGGTAAAGGCCGGGGAGCTGTTTTTT
j_call: TRBJ2-2; clone_size: few; v_call: TRBV27; d_call: TRBD2; cdr3_aa: CASSGSSGITHTGELFF; cdr3_nt: TGTGCCAGCAGTGGGTCTAGCGGGATTACGCACACCGGGGAGCTGTTTTTT
j_call: TRBJ2-1; clone_size: .; v_call: TRBV9; d_call: TRBD1; cdr3_aa: CASSAGTVYNEQFF; cdr3_nt: TGTGCCAGCAGCGCAGGGACAGTCTACAATGAGCAGTTCTTC
j_call: TRBJ1-2; clone_size: few; v_call: TRBV19; d_call: .; cdr3_aa: CASKGPEFNYGYTF; cdr3_nt: TGTGCCAGTAAGGGCCCAGAGTTTAACTATGGCTACACCTTC
j_call: TRBJ2-2; clone_size: .; v_call: TRBV12-3/TRBV12-4; d_call: TRBD2; cdr3_aa: CASNPSGSTTGELFF; cdr3_nt: TGTGCCAGCAACCCTAGCGGGAGTACCACCGGGGAGCTGTTTTTT
j_call: TRBJ1-1; clone_size: few; v_call: TRBV7-6; d_call: .; cdr3_aa: CASSLVLAAQAFF; cdr3_nt: TGTGCCAGCAGCTTAGTATTGGCAGCCCAAGCTTTCTTT
j_call: TRBJ2-7; clone_size: .; v_call: TRBV3-1; d_call: .; cdr3_aa: CASSQALAYEQYF; cdr3_nt: TGTGCCAGCAGCCAAGCACTAGCCTACGAGCAGTACTTC
j_call: TRBJ2-2; clone_size: .; v_call: TRBV6-5; d_call: TRBD1; cdr3_aa: CASSYGDRVGPTGELFF; cdr3_nt: TGTGCCAGCAGTTACGGGGACAGGGTTGGACCTACCGGGGAGCTGTTTTTT
j_call: TRBJ2-5; clone_size: many; v_call: TRBV6-1; d_call: .; cdr3_aa: CATTKAETQYF; cdr3_nt: TGTGCCACGACGAAGGCAGAGACCCAGTACTTC
j_call: TRBJ1-1; clone_size: .; v_call: TRBV5-6; d_call: .; cdr3_aa: CASSLVWALNTEAFF; cdr3_nt: TGTGCCAGCAGCTTGGTGTGGGCCCTGAACACTGAAGCTTTCTTT
j_call: TRBJ2-7; clone_size: few; v_call: TRBV5-1; d_call: TRBD1; cdr3_aa: CASSLGAGGGSEQYF; cdr3_nt: TGCGCCAGCAGCTTGGGGGCAGGGGGCGGGTCCGAGCAGTACTTC
j_call: TRBJ2-5; clone_size: .; v_call: TRBV20-1; d_call: TRBD2; cdr3_aa: CSAPSTSGETQYF; cdr3_nt: TGCAGTGCTCCCTCGACTAGCGGCGAGACCCAGTACTTC
j_call: TRBJ2-7; clone_size: few; v_call: TRBV27; d_call: .; cdr3_aa: CASSFRQGSRSEQYF; cdr3_nt: TGTGCCAGCAGTTTTAGGCAGGGGAGTAGAAGCGAGCAGTACTTC
j_call: TRBJ1-5; clone_size: many; v_call: TRBV28; d_call: TRBD1; cdr3_aa: CASSTPGTGVGQPQHF; cdr3_nt: TGTGCCAGCAGTACTCCCGGGACAGGGGTAGGACAGCCCCAGCATTTT
j_call: TRBJ2-7; clone_size: .; v_call: TRBV6-2/TRBV6-3; d_call: TRBD1; cdr3_aa: CASSYSKLDRVTYEQYF; cdr3_nt: TGTGCCAGCAGTTACTCCAAGCTGGACAGGGTTACCTACGAGCAGTACTTC
j_call: TRBJ1-1; clone_size: .; v_call: TRBV5-1; d_call: .; cdr3_aa: CASSPLGDAEAFF; cdr3_nt: TGCGCCAGCAGCCCCCTTGGAGACGCTGAAGCTTTCTTT
j_call: TRBJ1-2; clone_size: few; v_call: TRBV19; d_call: TRBD1; cdr3_aa: CASSLTGGSGYTF; cdr3_nt: TGTGCCAGTAGTTTGACAGGGGGCAGTGGCTACACCTTC
j_call: TRBJ1-2; clone_size: .; v_call: TRBV5-4; d_call: .; cdr3_aa: CASSTPATGAGGYTF; cdr3_nt: TGTGCCAGCAGCACCCCGGCCACGGGGGCTGGTGGCTACACCTTC
j_call: TRBJ1-5; clone_size: few; v_call: TRBV20-1; d_call: .; cdr3_aa: CSARDPDRWDQPQHF; cdr3_nt: TGCAGTGCTAGAGATCCCGACAGGTGGGATCAGCCCCAGCATTTT
j_call: TRBJ2-7; clone_size: .; v_call: TRBV3-1; d_call: TRBD1; cdr3_aa: CASSHTDRGLSYEQYF; cdr3_nt: TGTGCCAGCAGCCACACGGACAGGGGCCTCTCCTACGAGCAGTACTTC
j_call: TRBJ2-7; clone_size: many; v_call: TRBV12-3/TRBV12-4; d_call: TRBD2; cdr3_aa: CASSSPAGTSGRGHEQYF; cdr3_nt: TGTGCCAGCAGTTCGCCCGCCGGGACTAGCGGGAGAGGCCACGAGCAGTACTTC